This TCR beta chain was profiled in a study of blood T cell repertoires in COVID-19. Per the study methods: Amplification from reference gene primers served as the basis for estimated nucleated cell counts. TCRdb's copy holds only in-frame clones and misses some; the assay was immunoSEQ multiplex PCR. Clone size and the V and J calls come from that table; the DNA yielded D and trimming. The table includes about 180,000 clones, 86% detected once. This clone was counted once. The CDR3 extends over 13 amino acids. Trimming cost V 6 bases and J 7 bases, with 16 bases left between them. Germline CDR1 is SGHTA and CDR2 is FQGNSA.

This receptor was identified in a woman in her 30s with active or convalescent COVID-19. The rearrangement links TRBV7-2 to TRBJ2-7; D possibly corresponds to TRBD1 (6 bases). The sequencing input was peripheral blood. The CDR3 DNA reads TGTGCCAGCAGTTACCCGGGACAATCGGAGCAGTACTTC. This gives the protein CASSYPGQSEQYF.